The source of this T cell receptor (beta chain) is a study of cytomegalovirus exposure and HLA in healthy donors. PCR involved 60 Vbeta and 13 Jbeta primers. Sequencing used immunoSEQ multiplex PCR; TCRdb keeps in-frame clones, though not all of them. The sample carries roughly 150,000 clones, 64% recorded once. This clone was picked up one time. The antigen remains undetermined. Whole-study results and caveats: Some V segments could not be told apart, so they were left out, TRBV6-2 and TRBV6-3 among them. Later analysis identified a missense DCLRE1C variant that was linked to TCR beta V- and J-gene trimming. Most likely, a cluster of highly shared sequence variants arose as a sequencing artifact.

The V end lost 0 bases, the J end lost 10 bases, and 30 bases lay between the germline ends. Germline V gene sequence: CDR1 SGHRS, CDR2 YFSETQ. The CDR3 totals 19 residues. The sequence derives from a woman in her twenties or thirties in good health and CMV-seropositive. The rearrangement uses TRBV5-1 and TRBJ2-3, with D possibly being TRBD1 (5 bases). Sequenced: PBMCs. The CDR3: CASSLGAQGSGRRTLPQYF. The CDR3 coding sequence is TGCGCCAGCAGCTTGGGAGCCCAGGGATCTGGACGAAGAACCCTTCCGCAGTATTTT.